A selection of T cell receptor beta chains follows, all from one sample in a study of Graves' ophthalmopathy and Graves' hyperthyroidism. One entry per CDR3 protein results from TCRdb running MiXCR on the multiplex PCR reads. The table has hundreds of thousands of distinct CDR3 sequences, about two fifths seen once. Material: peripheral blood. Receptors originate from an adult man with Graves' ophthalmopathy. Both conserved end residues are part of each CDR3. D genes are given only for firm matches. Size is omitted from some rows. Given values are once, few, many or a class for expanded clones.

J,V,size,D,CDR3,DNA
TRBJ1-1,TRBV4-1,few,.,CASSQIRSGAFF,TGCGCCAGCAGTCAAATAAGGTCGGGAGCTTTCTTT
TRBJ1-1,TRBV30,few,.,CAWSGRAGGTEAFF,TGTGCCTGGAGTGGGCGAGCGGGAGGCACTGAAGCTTTCTTT
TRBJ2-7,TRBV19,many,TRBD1,CASSIRLQGASEQYF,TGTGCCAGTAGTATTCGGTTGCAGGGGGCAAGTGAGCAGTACTTC
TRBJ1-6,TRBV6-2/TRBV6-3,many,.,CASARNSPLHF,TGTGCCAGCGCGAGGAATTCACCCCTCCACTTT
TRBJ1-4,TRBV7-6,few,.,CASSRNIRGRRTNEKLFF,TGTGCCAGCAGCCGGAATATTAGGGGAAGGCGAACTAATGAAAAACTGTTTTTT
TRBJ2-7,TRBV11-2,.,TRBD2,CASSADGGIRSEQYF,TGTGCCAGCAGCGCTGACGGGGGGATTAGGTCCGAGCAGTACTTC
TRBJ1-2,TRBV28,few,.,CASSSYYGYTF,TGTGCCAGCAGTTCCTACTATGGCTACACCTTC
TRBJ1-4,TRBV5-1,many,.,CASSLGGGNEKLFF,TGTGCCAGCAGCCTAGGCGGGGGTAATGAAAAACTGTTTTTT
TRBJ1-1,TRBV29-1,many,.,CSAGGGGVNTEAFF,TGCAGCGCTGGTGGCGGGGGGGTAAACACTGAAGCTTTCTTT
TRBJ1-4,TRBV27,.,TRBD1,CASSQTGSNEKLFF,TGTGCCAGCAGCCAGACAGGGTCGAATGAAAAACTGTTTTTT
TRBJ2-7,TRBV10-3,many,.,CATDGAGAAYEQYF,TGTGCCACGGACGGGGCAGGCGCAGCCTACGAGCAGTACTTC
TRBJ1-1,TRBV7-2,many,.,CASSSIAGDPEAFF,TGTGCCAGCAGCTCTATCGCGGGGGACCCTGAAGCTTTCTTT
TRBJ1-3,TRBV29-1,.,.,CSAEEPNTIYF,TGCAGCGCCGAGGAACCGAACACCATATATTTT
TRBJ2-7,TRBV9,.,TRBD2,CASSPPGLGNYEQYF,TGTGCCAGCTCACCGCCGGGACTAGGCAACTACGAGCAGTACTTC
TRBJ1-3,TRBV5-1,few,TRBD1,CASSLQGGSGNTIYF,TGCGCCAGCAGCCTCCAGGGGGGTTCTGGAAACACCATATATTTT
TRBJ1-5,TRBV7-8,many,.,CASSPGMRQPQHF,TGTGCCAGCAGCCCAGGCATGCGTCAGCCCCAGCATTTT
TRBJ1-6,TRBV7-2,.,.,CASSLLMGNNSPLHF,TGTGCCAGCAGCTTATTGATGGGGAATAATTCACCCCTCCACTTT
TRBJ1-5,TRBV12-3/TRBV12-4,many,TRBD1,CASSGQARNQPQHF,TGTGCCAGCAGTGGACAGGCCCGCAATCAGCCCCAGCATTTT
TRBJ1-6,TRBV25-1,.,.,CASSQDMGGTPLHF,TGTGCCAGCAGCCAAGATATGGGAGGGACACCCCTCCACTTT
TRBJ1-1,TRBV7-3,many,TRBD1,CASGVQGGAEAFF,TGTGCCAGCGGAGTCCAGGGGGGCGCTGAAGCTTTCTTT
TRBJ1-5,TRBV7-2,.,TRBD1,CASSQGDRSYSNQPQHF,TGTGCCAGCAGCCAAGGGGACAGGTCCTATAGCAATCAGCCCCAGCATTTT
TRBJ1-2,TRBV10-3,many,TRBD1,CAISAGGPGYGYTF,TGTGCCATCAGTGCAGGGGGCCCGGGCTATGGCTACACCTTC
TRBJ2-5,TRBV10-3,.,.,CATSRTYQETQYF,TGTGCCACCAGCCGAACGTACCAGGAGACCCAGTACTTC
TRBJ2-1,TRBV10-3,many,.,CAISESGFGNEQFF,TGTGCCATCAGTGAGTCCGGGTTCGGGAATGAGCAGTTCTTC
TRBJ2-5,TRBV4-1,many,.,CASSQWAGRETQYF,TGCGCCAGCAGCCAATGGGCAGGAAGGGAGACCCAGTACTTC
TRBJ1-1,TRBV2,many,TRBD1,CASSEGQGVAAFF,TGTGCCAGCAGTGAGGGACAGGGGGTCGCAGCTTTCTTT
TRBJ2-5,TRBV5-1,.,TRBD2,CASSFRTGGGPQETQYF,TGCGCCAGCAGCTTCAGGACGGGGGGGGGACCTCAAGAGACCCAGTACTTC
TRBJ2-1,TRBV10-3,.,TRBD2,CAISSGRADEQFF,TGTGCGATCTCTTCCGGGAGGGCCGATGAGCAGTTCTTC
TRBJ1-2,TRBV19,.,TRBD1,CASSTPWAGGNGYTF,TGTGCCAGTAGTACCCCCTGGGCAGGGGGTAATGGCTACACCTTC
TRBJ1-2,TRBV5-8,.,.,CASSLSWGNNYGYTF,TGTGCCAGCAGCTTGTCTTGGGGGAATAACTATGGCTACACCTTC
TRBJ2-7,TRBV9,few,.,CASSVGIGFDEQYF,TGTGCCAGCAGCGTAGGGATAGGATTCGACGAGCAGTACTTC
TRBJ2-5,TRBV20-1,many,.,CSANTWDVQETQYF,TGCAGTGCAAACACGTGGGACGTTCAAGAGACCCAGTACTTC